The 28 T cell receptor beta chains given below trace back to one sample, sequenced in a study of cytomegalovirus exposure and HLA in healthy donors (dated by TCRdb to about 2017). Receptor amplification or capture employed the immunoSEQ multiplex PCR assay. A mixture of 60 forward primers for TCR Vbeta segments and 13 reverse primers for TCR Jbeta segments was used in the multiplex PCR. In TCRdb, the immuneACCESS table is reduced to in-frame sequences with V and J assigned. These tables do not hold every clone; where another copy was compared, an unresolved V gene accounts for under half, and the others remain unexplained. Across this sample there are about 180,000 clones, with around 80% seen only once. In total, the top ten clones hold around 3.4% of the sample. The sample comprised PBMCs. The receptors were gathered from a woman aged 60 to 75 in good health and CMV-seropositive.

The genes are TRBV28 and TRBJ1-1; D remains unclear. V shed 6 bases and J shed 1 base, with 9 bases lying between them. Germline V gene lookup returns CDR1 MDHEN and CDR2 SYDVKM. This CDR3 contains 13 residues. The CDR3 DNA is TGTGCCAGCAGCAAACCAGGGAACACTGAAGCTTTCTTT. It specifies CASSKPGNTEAFF.

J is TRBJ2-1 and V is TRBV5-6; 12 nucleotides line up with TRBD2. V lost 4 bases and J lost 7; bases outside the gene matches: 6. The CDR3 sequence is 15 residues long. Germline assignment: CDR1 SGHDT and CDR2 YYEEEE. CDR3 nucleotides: TGTGCCAGCAGCCGAACTCTAGCGGGAGGGAATGAGCAGTTCTTC. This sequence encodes CASSRTLAGGNEQFF.

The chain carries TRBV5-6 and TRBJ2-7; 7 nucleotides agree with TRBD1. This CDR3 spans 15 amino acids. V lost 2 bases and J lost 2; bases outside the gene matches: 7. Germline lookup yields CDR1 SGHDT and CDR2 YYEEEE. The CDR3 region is CASSFSDRAAYEQYF. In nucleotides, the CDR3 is TGTGCCAGCAGCTTTTCCGACAGGGCCGCCTACGAGCAGTACTTC.

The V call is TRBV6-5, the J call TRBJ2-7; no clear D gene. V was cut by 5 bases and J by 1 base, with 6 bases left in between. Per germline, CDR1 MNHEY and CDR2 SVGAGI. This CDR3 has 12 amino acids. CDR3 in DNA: TGTGCCAGCAGTCCCCAGTCCTACGAGCAGTACTTC. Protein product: CASSPQSYEQYF.

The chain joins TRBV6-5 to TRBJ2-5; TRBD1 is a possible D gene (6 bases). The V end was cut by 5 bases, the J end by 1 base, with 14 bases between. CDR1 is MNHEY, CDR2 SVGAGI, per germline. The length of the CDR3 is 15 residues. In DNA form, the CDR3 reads TGTGCCAGCAGTCCACAGGGCCTCTCCCAAGAGACCCAGTACTTC. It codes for CASSPQGLSQETQYF.

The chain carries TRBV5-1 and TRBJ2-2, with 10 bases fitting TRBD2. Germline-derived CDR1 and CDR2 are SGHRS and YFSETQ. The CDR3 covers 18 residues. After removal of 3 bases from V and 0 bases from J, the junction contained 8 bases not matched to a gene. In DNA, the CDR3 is TGCGCCAGCAGCTCCCCGGATCTAGCGGGAGCGAACACCGGGGAGCTGTTTTTT. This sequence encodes CASSSPDLAGANTGELFF.

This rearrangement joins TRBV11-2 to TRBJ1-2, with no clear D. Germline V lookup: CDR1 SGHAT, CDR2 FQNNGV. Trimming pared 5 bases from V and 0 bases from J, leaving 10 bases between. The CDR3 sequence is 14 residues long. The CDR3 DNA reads TGTGCCAGCAGCCATGCAACTTCTAACTATGGCTACACCTTC. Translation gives CASSHATSNYGYTF. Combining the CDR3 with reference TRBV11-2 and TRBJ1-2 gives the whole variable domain EAGVAQSPRYKIIEKRQSVAFWCNPISGHATLYWYQQILGQGPKLLIQFQNNGVVDDSQLPKDRFSAERLKGVDSTLKIQPAKLEDSAVYLCASSHATSNYGYTFGSGTRLTVV.

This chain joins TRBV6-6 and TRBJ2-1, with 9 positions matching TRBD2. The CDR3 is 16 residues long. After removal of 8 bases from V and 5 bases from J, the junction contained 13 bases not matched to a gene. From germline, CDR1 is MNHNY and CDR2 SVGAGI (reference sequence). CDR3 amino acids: CASEIKRGALDNEQFF. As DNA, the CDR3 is TGTGCCAGCGAGATCAAGCGGGGGGCCCTCGACAATGAGCAGTTCTTC.

Here the CDR3 DNA reads TGTGCCAGCCTCGGGACAGGGGGCTATGGCTACACCTTC. The encoded protein is CASLGTGGYGYTF. The rearrangement links TRBV2 to TRBJ1-2; 11 nucleotides line up with TRBD1. J lost 4 bases, V lost 8 bases, and 3 bases had no gene match. Germline V gives CDR1 SNHLY, CDR2 FYNNEI. The CDR3 contains 13 residues.

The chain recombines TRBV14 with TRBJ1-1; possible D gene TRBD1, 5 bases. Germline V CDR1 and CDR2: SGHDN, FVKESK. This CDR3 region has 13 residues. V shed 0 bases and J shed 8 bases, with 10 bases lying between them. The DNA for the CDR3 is TGTGCCAGCAGCCAAGAGTGGCAGGGCGAAGCTTTCTTT. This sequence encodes CASSQEWQGEAFF.

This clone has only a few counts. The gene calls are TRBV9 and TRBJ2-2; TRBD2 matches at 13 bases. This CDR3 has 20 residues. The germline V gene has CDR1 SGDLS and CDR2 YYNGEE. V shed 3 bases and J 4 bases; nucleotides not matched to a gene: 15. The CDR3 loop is CASSAKSGTSGKRVTGELFF. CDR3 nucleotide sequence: TGTGCCAGCAGCGCGAAATCCGGGACTAGCGGGAAAAGAGTCACCGGGGAGCTGTTTTTT.

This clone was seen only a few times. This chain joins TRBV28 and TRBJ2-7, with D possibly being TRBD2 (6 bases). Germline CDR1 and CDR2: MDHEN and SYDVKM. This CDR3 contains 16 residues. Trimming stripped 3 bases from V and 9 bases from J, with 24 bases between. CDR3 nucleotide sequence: TGTGCCAGCAGTTTTAATGAACAGCGGGCCCTACGAGGGCAGTACTTC. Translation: CASSFNEQRALRGQYF.

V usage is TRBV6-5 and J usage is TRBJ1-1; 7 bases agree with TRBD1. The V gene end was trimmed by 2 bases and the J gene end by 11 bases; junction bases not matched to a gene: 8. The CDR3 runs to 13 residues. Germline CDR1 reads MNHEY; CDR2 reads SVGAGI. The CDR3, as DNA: TGTGCCAGCAGTTACATCGGCAGGGGGGAGGCTTTCTTT. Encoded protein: CASSYIGRGEAFF.

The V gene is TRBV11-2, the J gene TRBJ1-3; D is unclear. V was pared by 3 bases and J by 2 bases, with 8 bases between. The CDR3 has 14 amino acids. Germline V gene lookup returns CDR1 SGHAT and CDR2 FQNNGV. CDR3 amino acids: CASSFRNPGNTIYF. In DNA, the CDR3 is TGTGCCAGCAGCTTTCGTAATCCTGGAAACACCATATATTTT.

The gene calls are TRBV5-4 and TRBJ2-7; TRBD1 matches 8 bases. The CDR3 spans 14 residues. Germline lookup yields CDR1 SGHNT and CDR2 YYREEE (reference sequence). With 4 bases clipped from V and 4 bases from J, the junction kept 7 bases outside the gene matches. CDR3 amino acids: CASSPGQGLYEQYF. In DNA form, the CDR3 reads TGTGCCAGCAGCCCTGGACAGGGCCTATACGAGCAGTACTTC.

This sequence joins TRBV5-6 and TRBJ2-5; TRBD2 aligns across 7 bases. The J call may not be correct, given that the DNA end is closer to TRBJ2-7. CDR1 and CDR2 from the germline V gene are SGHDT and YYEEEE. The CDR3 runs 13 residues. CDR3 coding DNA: TGTGCCAGCAGCAAGGGAACGGGGGGCGAGCAGTACTTC. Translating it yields CASSKGTGGEQYF.

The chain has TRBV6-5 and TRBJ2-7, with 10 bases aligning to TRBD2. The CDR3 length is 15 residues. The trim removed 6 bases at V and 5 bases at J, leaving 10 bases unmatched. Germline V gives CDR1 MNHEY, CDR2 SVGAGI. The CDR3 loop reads CASRDQREGPNEQYF. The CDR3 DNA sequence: TGTGCCAGCAGAGATCAGCGGGAGGGCCCCAACGAGCAGTACTTC.

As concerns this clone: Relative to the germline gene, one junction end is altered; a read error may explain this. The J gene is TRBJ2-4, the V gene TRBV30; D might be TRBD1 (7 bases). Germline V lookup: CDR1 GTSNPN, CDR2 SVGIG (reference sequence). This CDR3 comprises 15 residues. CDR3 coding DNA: TGTGCCTGGAGTCCCGGAGGGACAGACAAAAACAGTCAGTACTTC. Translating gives CAWSPGGTDKNSQYF.

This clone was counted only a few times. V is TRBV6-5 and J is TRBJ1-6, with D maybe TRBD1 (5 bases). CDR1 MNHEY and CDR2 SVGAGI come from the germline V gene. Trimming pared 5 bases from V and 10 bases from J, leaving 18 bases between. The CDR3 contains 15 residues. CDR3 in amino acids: CASSNLFTGGSPLHF. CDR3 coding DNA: TGTGCCAGCAGTAACCTTTTCACGGGGGGGTCACCCCTCCACTTT.

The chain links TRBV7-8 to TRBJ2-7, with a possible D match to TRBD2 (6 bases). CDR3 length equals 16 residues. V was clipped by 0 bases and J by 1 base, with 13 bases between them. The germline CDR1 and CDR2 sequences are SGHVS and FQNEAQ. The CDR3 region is CASSLALPGESYEQYF. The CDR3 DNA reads TGTGCCAGCAGCTTAGCTCTTCCGGGGGAGTCCTACGAGCAGTACTTC.

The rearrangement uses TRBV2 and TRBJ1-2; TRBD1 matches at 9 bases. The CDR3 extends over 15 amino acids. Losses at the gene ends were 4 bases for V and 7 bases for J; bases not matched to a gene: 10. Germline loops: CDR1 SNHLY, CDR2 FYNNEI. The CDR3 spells CASSGADRGFSGYTF. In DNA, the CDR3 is TGTGCCAGCAGTGGGGCGGACAGGGGATTTTCTGGCTACACCTTC.

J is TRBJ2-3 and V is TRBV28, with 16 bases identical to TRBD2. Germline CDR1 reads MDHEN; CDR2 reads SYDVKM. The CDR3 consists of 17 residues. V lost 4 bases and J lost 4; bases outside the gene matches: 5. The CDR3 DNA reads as TGTGCCAGCAGTTCTCCCGGGACTAGCGGGAGGGCAGATACGCAGTATTTT. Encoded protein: CASSSPGTSGRADTQYF.

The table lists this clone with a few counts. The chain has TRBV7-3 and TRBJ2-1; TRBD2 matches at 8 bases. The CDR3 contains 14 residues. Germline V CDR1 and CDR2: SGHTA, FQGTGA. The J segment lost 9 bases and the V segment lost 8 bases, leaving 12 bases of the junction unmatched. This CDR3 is CASQGLAGGGEQFF. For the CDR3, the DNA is TGTGCCAGCCAAGGCCTAGCGGGCGGCGGTGAGCAGTTCTTC.

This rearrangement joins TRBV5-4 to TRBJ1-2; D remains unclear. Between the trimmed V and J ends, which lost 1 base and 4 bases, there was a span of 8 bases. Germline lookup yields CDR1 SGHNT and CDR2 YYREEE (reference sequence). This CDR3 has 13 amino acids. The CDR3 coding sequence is TGTGCCAGCAGCTTGAGCGGTTCCTATGGCTACACCTTC. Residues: CASSLSGSYGYTF.

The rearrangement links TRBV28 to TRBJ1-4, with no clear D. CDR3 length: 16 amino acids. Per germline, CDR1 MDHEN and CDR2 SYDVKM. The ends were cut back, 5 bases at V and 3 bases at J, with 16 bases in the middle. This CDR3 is CASSNTVPGSNEKLFF. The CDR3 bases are TGTGCCAGCAGTAACACAGTTCCAGGCTCTAATGAAAAACTGTTTTTT.

CDR3 sequence: CASSSLTRPGNEQFF. The DNA for the CDR3 is TGTGCCAGCAGCTCCTTGACCAGGCCAGGGAATGAGCAGTTCTTC. The rearrangement uses TRBV7-3 and TRBJ2-1; the D gene is possibly TRBD1 (5 bases). Looked up from germline, CDR1 is SGHTA and CDR2 is FQGTGA. The CDR3 covers 15 residues. V was trimmed by 4 bases and J by 7 bases, leaving 17 bases between them.

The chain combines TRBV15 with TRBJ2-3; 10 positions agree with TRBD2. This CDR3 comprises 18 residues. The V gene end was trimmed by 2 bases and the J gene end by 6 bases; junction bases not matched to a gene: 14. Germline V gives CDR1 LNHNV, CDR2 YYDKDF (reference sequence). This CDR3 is CATSRRKPSGGRADTQYF. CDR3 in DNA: TGTGCCACCAGCAGACGCAAACCTAGCGGGGGCCGGGCCGATACGCAGTATTTT. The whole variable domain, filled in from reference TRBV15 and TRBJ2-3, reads DAMVIQNPRYQVTQFGKPVTLSCSQTLNHNVMYWYQQKSSQAPKLLFHYYDKDFNNEADTPDNFQSRRPNTSFCFLDIRSPGLGDTAMYLCATSRRKPSGGRADTQYFGPGTRLTVL.

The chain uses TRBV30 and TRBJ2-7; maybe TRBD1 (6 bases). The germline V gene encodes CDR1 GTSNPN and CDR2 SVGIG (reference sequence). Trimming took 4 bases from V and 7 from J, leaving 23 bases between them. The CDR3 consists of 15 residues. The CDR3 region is CAWTMRVDSLGEQYF. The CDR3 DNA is TGTGCCTGGACTATGAGGGTGGACAGCCTGGGAGAGCAGTACTTC.